This T cell receptor beta chain was retrieved from a study of spatial heterogeneity in lung cancer (dated by TCRdb to the late 2010s). About the full investigation: More beta-chain than alpha-chain transcripts were consistently detected, likely reflecting higher beta-chain transcript abundance. A strong correlation was found between TCR transcript counts in tumor regions and a T cell transcriptional module score from matched bulk RNA-seq. In the raw uncorrected reads, each unique combination of TCR and UMI appeared on average more than ten times. TCR alpha and beta repertoires were quantitatively compared across multiple tumor regions, matched nontumor lung and blood in non-small cell lung cancer. The study linked features of the TCR repertoire to counts of nonsynonymous mutations, which were determined by whole-exome sequencing of tumor tissue. At surgery, both alpha and beta chains were TCR-sequenced in 220 tumor regions, fewer than 65 matched nontumor lung samples and a few dozen PBMC samples. Results and caveats for the whole study, not just this receptor: TCR-seq coverage of tumor T cells was estimated at only approximately 7% for alpha chains and about 14% for beta chains. Additional single-cell paired TCR alpha and beta sequencing was considered necessary to confirm, at a functional level, the hypothesis that regional TCRs recognize regional mutations. The tumor nonsynonymous mutation count correlated with the number of expanded alpha and beta TCRs within the tumor. Counts of ubiquitous and regional expanded TCRs correlated with counts of ubiquitous and regional nonsynonymous mutations, respectively.

The time point tag for this specimen amounts to: sample taken at primary tumor resection. Samples were obtained from 70 to 85 patients with early-stage, untreated non-small cell lung cancer from the lung TRACERx cohort. For TCR sequencing, whole RNA was extracted from tumor and nontumor lung tissue, or from cryopreserved PBMC samples, and no cell sorting was done. Only patients for whom sufficient RNA was available from at least two tumor regions were selected for TCR sequencing. A lung pathologist reviewed the tumor and adjacent nontumor lung specimens before the specimens were selected. This clonotype is regarded as medium-sized (0.01 to 0.1%). No cognate antigen has been identified for it. Base qualities were left out, and no much larger clone turns up one base away. Per the germline V gene, SQVTM is the CDR1 and ANQGSEA is the CDR2. The CDR3 spans 12 residues, from the cysteine through the phenylalanine. Only CDR3 DNA is held: 36 bases, read in frame from base 1. V is reduced by 2 bases and J by 7 bases, leaving a spacing of 11 bases between them.

The method was 5' RACE. These reads were obtained on a NextSeq 500. To allow correction of PCR and sequencing errors, the TCR library protocol tagged every TCR cDNA molecule with a unique molecular identifier. As for the original processing: TCR identification, UMI-based error correction and CDR3 extraction were all carried out with Decombinator tools. Expanded TCRs were defined as those above a frequency of 2 per 1,000, corresponding to the top 1% of the tumor frequency distribution. Expanded tumor TCRs statistically deemed absent (corrected P<0.05) from at least one tumor region were classed as regional, and all other expanded tumor TCRs were classed as ubiquitous. Each repertoire was subsampled 100 times to 5,000 TCRs, after which Renyi diversity was computed with the R vegan package. To build CDR3 similarity networks, amino acid triplet string-kernel similarity was used, and CDR3s were connected when their pairwise similarity was above 0.82. TCRdb cleaned the public reads at Q25 with fastp, built clones with MiXCR and kept in-frame beta chains. CDR3 protein duplicates are merged, each entry listing the most common genes and DNA. The V and J calls shown here were made by TCRdb, not taken from the authors' results. The sample table records some 1,200 distinct CDR3 sequences; 9.5% to 13% of these occur just once. The ten biggest clones cover 43% of the sample.

The sequencing used lung tumor tissue, collected at surgery. Recombination linked TRBV29-1 to TRBJ1-2; TRBD1 is possibly the D segment (5 matching bases). This TCR was sampled from a male donor with early-stage non-small cell lung cancer. CDR3 protein: CSVELGRGGYTF. In nucleotide form, the sequence is TGCAGCGTTGAATTGGGACGCGGTGGCTACACCTTC.